These 21 T cell receptor beta chains came from one sample sequenced in a study of shared clonotypes between healthy human individuals. It was CD45RO-negative cells, positively selected for CCR7, that made up naive CD8 cells, with terminally differentiated effector memory CD45RA+ cells excluded. Data came from immunoSEQ multiplex PCR; TCRdb stores just in-frame clones and leaves some out. The sample shows around 2.1 million clones, about 93% of them seen only once. Sequenced sample: naive CD8+ T cells from PBMCs. These receptors originate from a man between 18 and 35 years old in good health. Some clones in this sample may be carry-over from other donors' samples.

Details on this clone: Other DNA sequences in this sample translate to the same CDR3. The J gene is TRBJ2-7, the V gene TRBV29-1; D uncertain. Germline CDR1 and CDR2: SQVTM and ANQGSEA. Trimming removed 3 bases from V and 4 bases from J, with 7 bases in between. The CDR3 has 11 amino acids. The CDR3 is CSVETPYEQYF. Written as DNA, the CDR3 is TGCAGCGTTGAGACACCGTACGAGCAGTACTTC.

This clone was detected once. The CDR3 is CASSNYDPPRTYNEQFF. CDR3 DNA: TGTGCCAGCAGCAACTATGACCCTCCCCGGACGTACAATGAGCAGTTCTTC. J is TRBJ2-1 and V is TRBV7-2; D call uncertain. Germline assignment: CDR1 SGHTA and CDR2 FQGNSA. The V end lost 5 bases, the J end lost 4 bases, and 21 bases lay between the germline ends. The CDR3 consists of 17 residues.

The V call is TRBV7-2, the J call TRBJ2-3; the match to TRBD1 covers 7 bases. CDR1 is SGHTA and CDR2 is FQGNSA in the germline V gene. V shed 5 bases, J shed 3 bases, and the junction held 11 bases outside the gene matches. The CDR3 runs 16 residues. CDR3 protein: CASSLPARGLTDTQYF. Written as DNA, the CDR3 is TGTGCCAGCAGCCTCCCCGCGAGGGGGCTGACAGATACGCAGTATTTT.

The rearrangement uses TRBV11-2 and TRBJ1-3; possibly TRBD1 for D (6 bases). Germline CDR1 SGHAT, CDR2 FQNNGV. V dropped 3 bases and J dropped 0 bases, with 9 bases sitting between them. This CDR3 is 15 amino acids long. The CDR3 region has the DNA TGTGCCAGCAGCTTCGGACAGAGCTCTGGAAACACCATATATTTT. It encodes CASSFGQSSGNTIYF. The complete variable domain, with remaining parts taken from reference TRBV11-2 and TRBJ1-3, reads EAGVAQSPRYKIIEKRQSVAFWCNPISGHATLYWYQQILGQGPKLLIQFQNNGVVDDSQLPKDRFSAERLKGVDSTLKIQPAKLEDSAVYLCASSFGQSSGNTIYFGEGSWLTVV.

With regard to this clone: The sample has other DNA sequences that encode this CDR3 too. CDR3: CASSSGGSSYNEQFF. The CDR3 DNA follows: TGTGCCAGCAGCTCGGGCGGGAGCTCCTACAATGAGCAGTTCTTC. The rearrangement joins TRBV7-9 to TRBJ2-1, with 7 bases identical to TRBD2. The V gene end was trimmed by 4 bases and the J gene end by 0 bases; junction bases not matched to a gene: 3. The germline V gene has CDR1 SEHNR and CDR2 FQNEAQ (reference sequence). This CDR3 contains 15 residues.

The chain links TRBV4-1 to TRBJ2-7; unclear D gene. This CDR3 spans 17 amino acids. Trimming cost V 1 base and J 2 bases, with 18 bases left between them. Germline V gene sequence: CDR1 MGHRA, CDR2 YSYEKL. CDR3 sequence: CASSQARSGVVTYEQYF. Written as DNA, the CDR3 is TGCGCCAGCAGCCAAGCACGTTCGGGTGTTGTTACCTACGAGCAGTACTTC.

This clone was seen just once. The chain couples TRBV7-9 to TRBJ2-2; 10 bases line up with TRBD1. The CDR3 covers 16 residues. Germline V lookup: CDR1 SEHNR, CDR2 FQNEAQ (reference sequence). Germline trimming cut 6 bases from V and 4 bases from J; bases unmatched to any gene: 8. DNA for the CDR3: TGTGCCAGCAGGGAAGACAGGGGGCGAGTCACCGGGGAGCTGTTTTTT. It codes for CASREDRGRVTGELFF.

The chain couples TRBV6-1 to TRBJ2-1, with a possible D match to TRBD2 (6 bases). CDR3 length: 19 amino acids. From germline, CDR1 is MNHNS and CDR2 SASEGT. V lost 2 bases to trimming and J lost 4 bases, with 24 bases between them. In nucleotides, the CDR3 is TGTGCCAGCAGTGAATATTTCGGGAGTGGCGGGACGAGTTACAATGAGCAGTTCTTC. It encodes CASSEYFGSGGTSYNEQFF.

The chain recombines TRBV11-2 with TRBJ2-4; perhaps TRBD2 as D (6 bases). The germline V gene has CDR1 SGHAT and CDR2 FQNNGV. V lost 1 base to trimming and J lost 0 bases, with 10 bases between them. The CDR3 is 16 amino acids. The DNA for the CDR3 is TGTGCCAGCAGCTTAGTGGACGGGGGAGCCAAAAACATTCAGTACTTC. Translating it yields CASSLVDGGAKNIQYF.

This rearrangement joins TRBV25-1 to TRBJ1-2; D is undetermined. The CDR3 has 13 residues. CDR1 and CDR2 (germline): MGHDK, SYGVNS. V was pared by 8 bases and J by 5 bases, with 15 bases between. In DNA, the CDR3 is TGTGCCAGCTCACTATGGGATGGGTATGGCTACACCTTC. It translates to CASSLWDGYGYTF.

The CDR3 is CASSPHRDSPYGYTF. The CDR3 nucleotides are TGTGCCAGCAGCCCACACAGGGATTCCCCCTATGGCTACACCTTC. The chain recombines TRBV7-2 with TRBJ1-2, with D maybe TRBD1 (6 bases). Germline CDR1 SGHTA, CDR2 FQGNSA. The V and J ends lost 5 bases and 4 bases respectively, with 17 bases between them. The CDR3 sequence is 15 residues long.

J is TRBJ2-3 and V is TRBV7-8; TRBD2 might be the D (6 bases). Trimming took off 0 bases at V and 0 bases at J, with 19 bases between the two ends. Germline V CDR1 and CDR2: SGHVS, FQNEAQ. This CDR3 is 19 amino acids long. The CDR3 DNA sequence: TGTGCCAGCAGCTTAGCGCGGGGCAGCCTAACGACTAGCACAGATACGCAGTATTTT. It encodes CASSLARGSLTTSTDTQYF.

The gene calls are TRBV4-1 and TRBJ2-7, with 10 bases identical to TRBD2. The CDR3 spans 13 residues. V lost 6 bases and J lost 7; bases outside the gene matches: 6. The germline gives CDR1 MGHRA, CDR2 YSYEKL. The DNA of the CDR3 is TGCGCCAGCAGTCCGGGACTAGCGAGTGAGCAGTACTTC. Its translation is CASSPGLASEQYF.

The rearrangement links TRBV9 to TRBJ2-2; 8 bases are a match to TRBD1. V lost 4 bases, J lost 2 bases, and 10 bases stayed unmatched. The CDR3 has 17 residues. CDR1 SGDLS and CDR2 YYNGEE come from the germline V gene. CDR3 region: CASSTRQGLLNTGELFF. CDR3 nucleotide sequence: TGTGCCAGCAGCACCCGACAGGGGCTTCTAAACACCGGGGAGCTGTTTTTT.

This clone was recorded once. The chain joins TRBV28 to TRBJ2-1, with D possibly matching TRBD1 (5 bases). Trimming left V 5 bases short and J 12 bases short, with 14 bases between. Germline CDR1 is MDHEN and CDR2 is SYDVKM. The length of the CDR3 is 12 residues. The CDR3 region has the DNA TGTGCCAGCAGTCCTTTAGGGGTCGGGCAGTTCTTC. Translating it yields CASSPLGVGQFF.

The chain carries TRBV7-3 and TRBJ2-3; 7 bases are shared with TRBD1. The germline V gene encodes CDR1 SGHTA and CDR2 FQGTGA. This CDR3 comprises 15 residues. V dropped 5 bases and J dropped 6; count of bases not matched to a gene: 11. Written as DNA, the CDR3 is TGTGCCAGCAGCCCTTCAGGGGGTGAGGGTGATACGCAGTATTTT. This gives the protein CASSPSGGEGDTQYF.

V is TRBV11-3 and J is TRBJ2-5; no clear D. There are 13 residues in the CDR3. Germline V CDR1 and CDR2: SGHNT, YENEEA. Trimming pared 6 bases from V and 1 base from J, leaving 9 bases between. CDR3 DNA sequence: TGTGCCAGCAGACCCGACGGCCAAGAGACCCAGTACTTC. Residues: CASRPDGQETQYF.

The genes are TRBV29-1 and TRBJ1-2; 10 bases fit TRBD1. Germline loops: CDR1 SQVTM, CDR2 ANQGSEA. J lost 2 bases, V lost 6 bases, and 3 bases had no gene match. The CDR3 runs to 13 residues. CDR3 coding DNA: TGCAGCGTGGGGACAGGGGAAAACTATGGCTACACCTTC. This gives the protein CSVGTGENYGYTF. The variable domain in full, completed from reference TRBV29-1 and TRBJ1-2, reads SAVISQKPSRDICQRGTSLTIQCQVDSQVTMMFWYRQQPGQSLTLIATANQGSEATYESGFVIDKFPISRPNLTFSTLTVSNMSPEDSSIYLCSVGTGENYGYTFGSGTRLTVV.

The genes are TRBV18 and TRBJ2-3; 13 bases are shared with TRBD2. J lost 5 bases, V lost 6 bases, and 11 bases had no gene match. CDR3 length equals 17 residues. The germline CDR1 and CDR2 sequences are KGHSH and LQKENI. The chain's CDR3 is CASSPSGLAGVLDTQYF. The CDR3, as DNA: TGTGCCAGCTCGCCGTCAGGACTAGCGGGAGTCCTAGATACGCAGTATTTT.

The table lists this clone with a count of one. The chain recombines TRBV4-1 with TRBJ2-3, with a weak D call TRBD2 (7 bases). Trimming pared 1 base from V and 1 base from J, leaving 21 bases between. CDR3 length: 19 residues. Per the germline V gene, CDR1 is MGHRA and CDR2 is YSYEKL. The CDR3 DNA reads TGCGCCAGCAGCCAAGTTGGTGCGGGGGCAGCGTGGGGCACAGATACGCAGTATTTT. Amino acids: CASSQVGAGAAWGTDTQYF.

The V and J genes are TRBV28 and TRBJ2-7; D is ambiguous. The germline V gene encodes CDR1 MDHEN and CDR2 SYDVKM. The CDR3 consists of 16 residues. Trimming removed 3 bases from V and 3 bases from J, with 18 bases in between. The CDR3 reads CASSFRLIQKSYEQYF. DNA for the CDR3: TGTGCCAGCAGTTTTCGTCTCATACAAAAAAGCTACGAGCAGTACTTC. The variable domain in full, completed from reference TRBV28 and TRBJ2-7, reads DVKVTQSSRYLVKRTGEKVFLECVQDMDHENMFWYRQDPGLGLRLIYFSYDVKMKEKGDIPEGYSVSREKKERFSLILESASTNQTSMYLCASSFRLIQKSYEQYFGPGTRLTVT.